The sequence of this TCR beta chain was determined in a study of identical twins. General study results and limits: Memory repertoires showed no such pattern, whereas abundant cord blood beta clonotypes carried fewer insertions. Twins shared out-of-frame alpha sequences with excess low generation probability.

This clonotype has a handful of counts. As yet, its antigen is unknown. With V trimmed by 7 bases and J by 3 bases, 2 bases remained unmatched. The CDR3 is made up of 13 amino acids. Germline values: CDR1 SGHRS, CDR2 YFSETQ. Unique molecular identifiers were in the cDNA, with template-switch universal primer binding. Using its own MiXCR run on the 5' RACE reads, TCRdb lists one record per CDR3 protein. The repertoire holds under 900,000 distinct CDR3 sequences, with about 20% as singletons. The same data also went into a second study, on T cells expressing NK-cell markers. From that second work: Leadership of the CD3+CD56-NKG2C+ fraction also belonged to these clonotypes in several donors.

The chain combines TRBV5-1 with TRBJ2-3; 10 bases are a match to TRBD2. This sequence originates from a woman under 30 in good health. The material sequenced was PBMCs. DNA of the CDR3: TGCGCCAGCGGTAGCGGGGGGACAGATACGCAGTATTTT. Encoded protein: CASGSGGTDTQYF.